What follows are 28 T cell receptor beta chains derived from one specimen sequenced in a study of T cells in Graves' hyperthyroidism and ophthalmopathy. Amplification of TCR beta CDR3 regions was performed using RNA transcripts as template. During a first-round RT-PCR of the TCR CDR3, the HTBI primer set was used. MiXCR, applied by TCRdb to the multiplex PCR reads, yields one record per CDR3 protein. The sample yields approximately 610,000 distinct CDR3 sequences, roughly 14% seen once. The sequenced material came from blood. The source is a woman in her 40s with Graves' ophthalmopathy.

This clonotype occurred many times. The chain recombines TRBV27 with TRBJ2-7; D not resolved. V was shortened by 0 bases and J by 3 bases, with 12 bases between the two germline ends. The CDR3 is 15 amino acids. Germline V gene sequence: CDR1 MNHEY, CDR2 SMNVEV (reference sequence). CDR3 residues: CASSLSGYSFYEQYF. CDR3 nucleotides: TGTGCCAGCAGTTTATCCGGGTACTCCTTCTACGAGCAGTACTTC.

This clonotype was seen repeatedly, ten times or more. The gene calls are TRBV19 and TRBJ1-1; TRBD1 agrees at 7 bases. This CDR3 is built from 14 residues. Looked up from germline, CDR1 is LNHDA and CDR2 is SQIVND (reference sequence). V was clipped by 5 bases and J by 1 base; unmatched bases: 4. The CDR3 is CASSGDRANTEAFF. DNA for the CDR3: TGTGCCAGTAGTGGTGACAGGGCGAACACTGAAGCTTTCTTT. Full variable domain (missing parts from reference TRBV19 and TRBJ1-1): DGGITQSPKYLFRKEGQNVTLSCEQNLNHDAMYWYRQDPGQGLRLIYYSQIVNDFQKGDIAEGYSVSREKKESFPLTVTSAQKNPTAFYLCASSGDRANTEAFFGQGTRLTVV.

This clonotype was detected ten times or more. The genes are TRBV6-1 and TRBJ1-2; no clear D. CDR3 length: 13 amino acids. The V gene's germline CDR1 is MNHNS and CDR2 SASEGT. V lost 2 bases, J lost 10 bases, and 14 bases lay in between. The CDR3 protein is CASSESPPPIYTF. The CDR3 DNA reads TGTGCCAGCAGTGAATCTCCACCCCCTATCTACACCTTC.

The rearrangement links TRBV27 to TRBJ2-5; D unclear. The germline V gene has CDR1 MNHEY and CDR2 SMNVEV (reference sequence). The CDR3 length is 14 residues. With 3 bases removed from V and 4 bases from J, the gap between germline ends came to 12 bases. The CDR3 DNA reads as TGTGCCAGCAGTTTCAGGCTGCGCGGAGAGACCCAGTACTTC. This encodes CASSFRLRGETQYF.

This clonotype came up many times. A junction end diverges from the germline sequence, so it may reflect a read error. The rearrangement joins TRBV2 to TRBJ1-5; tentatively, D is TRBD1 (6 bases). CDR1 and CDR2 from the germline V gene are SNHLY and FYNNEI. The CDR3 runs to 14 residues. The CDR3 here is CTSSFQGRIQPQHF. The CDR3, as DNA: TGTACCAGCAGTTTCCAGGGGCGGATTCAGCCCCAGCATTTT.

The chain combines TRBV4-2 with TRBJ2-7; 13 bases fit TRBD2. The CDR3 loop spans 14 amino acids. CDR1 LGHNA and CDR2 YNFKEQ come from the germline V gene. V lost 8 bases, J lost 6 bases, and 7 bases stayed unmatched. DNA of the CDR3: TGTGCCAGCGAACTAGCGGGAGGGCGAGGCGAGCAGTACTTC. It translates to CASELAGGRGEQYF.

V and J are TRBV28 and TRBJ1-5, with D maybe TRBD1 (5 bases). The germline CDR1 and CDR2 sequences are MDHEN and SYDVKM. Between the trimmed V and J ends, which lost 7 bases and 11 bases, there was a span of 15 bases. The length of the CDR3 is 12 residues. The CDR3 is CASTEGRRAQHF. In DNA, the CDR3 is TGTGCCAGCACCGAGGGGCGAAGGGCCCAGCATTTT.

V usage is TRBV7-2 and J usage is TRBJ2-5; 10 bases align to TRBD2. Germline V CDR1 and CDR2: SGHTA, FQGNSA. The J segment lost 5 bases and the V segment lost 5 bases, leaving 11 bases of the junction unmatched. This CDR3 spans 16 amino acids. The CDR3 DNA sequence: TGTGCCAGCAGCCAGGGAACAGCGGGAGGGTGGGAGACCCAGTACTTC. Amino acids: CASSQGTAGGWETQYF. Supplemented by reference TRBV7-2 and TRBJ2-5, the full variable domain reads GAGVSQSPSNKVTEKGKDVELRCDPISGHTALYWYRQSLGQGLEFLIYFQGNSAPDKSGLPSDRFSAERTGGSVSTLTIQRTQQEDSAVYLCASSQGTAGGWETQYFGPGTRLLVL.

This clonotype was detected ten times or more. This chain uses TRBV6-1 with TRBJ1-6; possible D gene TRBD1, 6 bases. V was pared by 8 bases and J by 5 bases, with 16 bases between. The CDR3 totals 15 residues. Germline V gene sequence: CDR1 MNHNS, CDR2 SASEGT. The chain's CDR3 is CASLGGAPHNSPLHF. The CDR3 nucleotides read TGTGCCAGCCTTGGGGGGGCCCCACATAATTCACCCCTCCACTTT.

CDR3 sequence: CASGEDEQYF. CDR3 DNA sequence: TGTGCCAGCGGGGAGGACGAGCAGTACTTC. This chain links TRBV28 with TRBJ2-7; D is possibly TRBD2 (6 bases). Germline V gene lookup returns CDR1 MDHEN and CDR2 SYDVKM. V was cut by 8 bases and J by 5 bases, with 7 bases left in between. This CDR3 has 10 residues.

There are many counts of this clonotype. This sequence joins TRBV5-5 and TRBJ1-5, with D perhaps TRBD1 (5 bases). The CDR3 sequence is 14 residues long. V lost 0 bases, J lost 6 bases, and 10 bases lay in between. Germline V gives CDR1 SGHKS, CDR2 YYEKEE (reference sequence). The CDR3 loop reads CASSLVRGSQPQHF. DNA of the CDR3: TGTGCCAGCAGCTTGGTAAGGGGCAGTCAGCCCCAGCATTTT.

The table lists this clonotype with many counts. CDR3 residues: CASIRVNTGELFF. CDR3 bases: TGTGCCAGCATCAGGGTGAACACCGGGGAGCTGTTTTTT. V usage is TRBV6-5 and J usage is TRBJ2-2; TRBD1 is a possible D gene (5 bases). CDR3 length: 13 residues. The V end was cut by 7 bases, the J end by 1 base, with 7 bases between. CDR1 is MNHEY and CDR2 is SVGAGI in the germline V gene.

V gene TRBV30 combines with J gene TRBJ1-2; D is ambiguous. Looked up from germline, CDR1 is GTSNPN and CDR2 is SVGIG (reference sequence). The CDR3 spans 11 residues. Trimming removed 5 bases from V and 6 bases from J, with 10 bases in between. The CDR3 coding sequence is TGTGCCTGGGAGTTAGGAGATGGCTACACCTTC. Amino acids: CAWELGDGYTF.

This clonotype was detected many times. The J gene is TRBJ2-3, the V gene TRBV11-2, with no clear D. The CDR3 has 15 residues. Trimming removed 4 bases from V and 0 bases from J, with 11 bases in between. Germline loops: CDR1 SGHAT, CDR2 FQNNGV. As DNA, the CDR3 is TGTGCCAGCAGCTCAAATGGGCGTAGCACAGATACGCAGTATTTT. Translation: CASSSNGRSTDTQYF.

This clonotype was observed at least ten times. This chain's CDR3 is CASSSPENTGELFF. The CDR3 nucleotides are TGTGCCAGCAGTAGCCCTGAGAACACCGGGGAGCTGTTTTTT. The chain uses TRBV2 and TRBJ2-2; D unclear. The CDR3 extends over 14 amino acids. The germline CDR1 and CDR2 sequences are SNHLY and FYNNEI. Trimming left V 5 bases short and J 1 base short, with 8 bases between. The complete variable domain, with remaining parts taken from reference TRBV2 and TRBJ2-2, reads EPEVTQTPSHQVTQMGQEVILRCVPISNHLYFYWYRQILGQKVEFLVSFYNNEISEKSEIFDDQFSVERPDGSNFTLKIRSTKLEDSAMYFCASSSPENTGELFFGEGSRLTVL.

This clonotype came up many times. The chain joins TRBV2 to TRBJ2-2; D unresolved. V was shortened by 2 bases and J by 1 base, with 11 bases between the two germline ends. The CDR3 spans 16 residues. Germline V lookup: CDR1 SNHLY, CDR2 FYNNEI. This CDR3 is CASSEYGPMNTGELFF. CDR3 in DNA: TGTGCCAGCAGTGAATACGGACCTATGAACACCGGGGAGCTGTTTTTT.

This clonotype was detected ten times or more. The rearrangement links TRBV6-1 to TRBJ1-2; 7 bases line up with TRBD1. The CDR3 extends over 14 amino acids. With 7 bases clipped from V and 10 bases from J, the junction kept 15 bases outside the gene matches. Per germline, CDR1 MNHNS and CDR2 SASEGT. The CDR3 nucleotides read TGTGCCAGCATCACCTGGGTGGACAGGCCGTACTACACCTTC. Translating it yields CASITWVDRPYYTF.

The V and J genes are TRBV30 and TRBJ1-1; D is possibly TRBD1 (5 bases). CDR1 and CDR2 (germline): GTSNPN, SVGIG (reference sequence). CDR3 size: 13 residues. The V gene lost 0 bases and the J gene lost 7 bases, with 12 bases spanning the gap. CDR3 in DNA: TGTGCCTGGAGTGTAACCCGGGACCGTGAAGCTTTCTTT. This codes for CAWSVTRDREAFF.

This clonotype was observed a handful of times. The chain is built from TRBV6-1 and TRBJ2-7; possibly TRBD1 for D (5 bases). V was clipped by 6 bases and J by 1 base, with 10 bases between them. CDR3 length equals 13 residues. CDR1 and CDR2 (germline): MNHNS, SASEGT. This CDR3 reads CASRSDSSYEQYF. The DNA of the CDR3 is TGTGCCAGCAGGTCAGACAGTTCCTACGAGCAGTACTTC.

At least ten counts were recorded for this clonotype. The V gene is TRBV30, the J gene TRBJ2-5; D ambiguous. V lost 5 bases, J lost 5 bases, and 12 bases lay in between. CDR3 length equals 12 residues. Germline-derived CDR1 and CDR2 are GTSNPN and SVGIG (reference sequence). In nucleotides, the CDR3 is TGTGCCTGGGGTGGAAGCGCTGAGACCCAGTACTTC. Amino acids: CAWGGSAETQYF.

At least ten counts were recorded for this clonotype. The V gene is TRBV28, the J gene TRBJ1-1, with D unclear. Trimming left V 6 bases short and J 5 bases short, with 10 bases between. Per the germline V gene, CDR1 is MDHEN and CDR2 is SYDVKM. This CDR3 has 12 amino acids. For the CDR3, the DNA is TGTGCCAGCAGATCGTCCGGGACTGAAGCTTTCTTT. Amino acids: CASRSSGTEAFF.

This clonotype was detected ten times or more. V is TRBV28 and J is TRBJ2-2, with D perhaps TRBD2 (5 bases). The CDR3 sequence is 15 residues long. Germline assignment: CDR1 MDHEN and CDR2 SYDVKM. Trimming cost V 11 bases and J 1 base, with 17 bases left between them. As DNA, the CDR3 is TGTGCCGGTTCCCCTGGACTTGAGAACACCGGGGAGCTGTTTTTT. This gives the protein CAGSPGLENTGELFF.

V is TRBV30 and J is TRBJ1-2, with D possibly being TRBD1 (5 bases). Deletions cut 0 bases from V and 6 bases from J, with 14 bases between. The CDR3 covers 14 residues. The germline V gene encodes CDR1 GTSNPN and CDR2 SVGIG (reference sequence). The CDR3 loop is CAWSVLLTAHGYTF. The CDR3 nucleotides are TGTGCCTGGAGTGTACTTCTGACAGCCCATGGCTACACCTTC.

The V gene is TRBV6-1, the J gene TRBJ2-7; tentative D call: TRBD2 (5 bases). The CDR3 is made up of 13 amino acids. The V end lost 0 bases, the J end lost 4 bases, and 7 bases lay between the germline ends. The germline CDR1 and CDR2 sequences are MNHNS and SASEGT. The CDR3 bases are TGTGCCAGCAGTGAAGCAACTAGATACGAGCAGTACTTC. It encodes CASSEATRYEQYF.

The V call is TRBV7-3, the J call TRBJ2-6; D possibly corresponds to TRBD1 (5 bases). V was clipped by 1 base and J by 3 bases, with 7 bases between them. The V gene's germline CDR1 is SGHTA and CDR2 FQGTGA. The CDR3 is 15 amino acids. The CDR3 spells CASSLKGVGANVLTF. Here the CDR3 DNA reads TGTGCCAGCAGCTTAAAAGGGGTTGGGGCCAACGTCCTGACTTTC.

This clonotype was detected many times. The chain couples TRBV12-3 or TRBV12-4 to TRBJ1-2; D gene unclear. CDR3 length: 12 residues. V lost 5 bases and J 7 bases, leaving 11 bases between the germline ends. CDR3 amino acids: CASSVGYSGYTF. The CDR3 DNA reads TGTGCCAGCAGTGTCGGGTATTCTGGCTACACCTTC.

CDR3 sequence (DNA): TGTGCCAGCACCACAGGGGGAAGTCAGCCCCAGCATTTT. Protein sequence: CASTTGGSQPQHF. The chain is built from TRBV6-2 or TRBV6-3 and TRBJ1-5; 8 bases agree with TRBD1. The junction had 5 bases not matched to a gene; V was cut back by 7 bases and J by 6 bases. This CDR3 contains 13 residues. CDR1 is MNHEY, CDR2 SVGEGT, per germline.

The sample holds a few counts of this clonotype. This rearrangement joins TRBV9 to TRBJ2-5, with 11 bases identical to TRBD2. Germline lookup yields CDR1 SGDLS and CDR2 YYNGEE. The CDR3 covers 15 residues. After removal of 4 bases from V and 4 bases from J, the junction contained 6 bases not matched to a gene. CDR3 in amino acids: CASSSRTSGLETQYF. CDR3 nucleotide sequence: TGTGCCAGCAGCTCTCGGACTAGCGGGCTAGAGACCCAGTACTTC.